Listed here are 14 T cell receptor beta chains from one sample, sequenced in a study of blood T cell repertoires in COVID-19. Produced via immunoSEQ multiplex PCR; TCRdb's table is partial and in-frame only. Here the sample spans 400,000 to 550,000 clones, approximately 90% being singletons. Specimen: peripheral blood. The origin of the receptors is a woman under 40 with acute or convalescent COVID-19.

This rearrangement joins TRBV19 to TRBJ2-1; D not resolved. The V gene's germline CDR1 is LNHDA and CDR2 SQIVND (reference sequence). The CDR3 has 14 amino acids. The germline V and J ends were trimmed by 5 bases and 5 bases, with 13 bases remaining between them. Written as DNA, the CDR3 is TGTGCCAGTAGTGAAATAGCAGATGACAATGAGCAGTTCTTC. It translates to CASSEIADDNEQFF.

The chain couples TRBV7-8 to TRBJ2-7; the D is unclear. Trimming stripped 0 bases from V and 4 bases from J, with 10 bases between. The CDR3 totals 14 residues. Germline-derived CDR1 and CDR2 are SGHVS and FQNEAQ. CDR3 nucleotides: TGTGCCAGCAGCTTAGCTAGTGTGGTGTACGAGCAGTACTTC. Residues: CASSLASVVYEQYF.

The CDR3 DNA follows: TGTGCCAGCCAGGTCCTAGGACAGGCGTCAACTACCGGGGAGCTGTTTTTT. It specifies CASQVLGQASTTGELFF. This sequence joins TRBV5-6 and TRBJ2-2; TRBD1 agrees at 7 bases. After removal of 7 bases from V and 5 bases from J, the junction contained 17 bases not matched to a gene. This CDR3 is built from 17 residues. Looked up from germline, CDR1 is SGHDT and CDR2 is YYEEEE. The whole variable domain, filled in from reference TRBV5-6 and TRBJ2-2, reads DAGVTQSPTHLIKTRGQQVTLRCSPKSGHDTVSWYQQALGQGPQFIFQYYEEEERQRGNFPDRFSGHQFPNYSSELNVNALLLGDSALYLCASQVLGQASTTGELFFGEGSRLTVL.

This chain uses TRBV6-4 with TRBJ2-4; TRBD2 is a possible D gene (7 bases). V was clipped by 2 bases and J by 1 base, with 27 bases between them. From germline, CDR1 is MRHNA and CDR2 SNTAGT. The CDR3 sequence is 21 residues long. CDR3 protein: CASSDLLGGGRIGVAKNIQYF. The CDR3 DNA reads as TGTGCCAGCAGTGACCTCCTGGGAGGGGGGAGGATTGGCGTGGCCAAAAACATTCAGTACTTC.

This clone appeared once. The chain links TRBV20-1 to TRBJ2-5; 8 bases map to TRBD2. This CDR3 is built from 15 residues. The germline CDR1 and CDR2 sequences are DFQATT and SNEGSKA (reference sequence). J was trimmed by 4 bases and V by 3 bases; bases with no gene match: 10. The CDR3 reads CSASFSGAQIETQYF. CDR3 coding DNA: TGCAGTGCTAGTTTTAGCGGGGCCCAAATAGAGACCCAGTACTTC.

This rearrangement joins TRBV19 to TRBJ1-6; D is undetermined. V lost 3 bases and J 8 bases, leaving 14 bases between the germline ends. The CDR3 sequence is 15 residues long. CDR1 is LNHDA and CDR2 is SQIVND in the germline V gene (reference sequence). This CDR3 reads CASSIQRRLDSPLHF. CDR3 bases: TGTGCCAGTAGTATCCAGAGGCGGCTAGATTCACCCCTCCACTTT. Full variable domain (missing parts from reference TRBV19 and TRBJ1-6): DGGITQSPKYLFRKEGQNVTLSCEQNLNHDAMYWYRQDPGQGLRLIYYSQIVNDFQKGDIAEGYSVSREKKESFPLTVTSAQKNPTAFYLCASSIQRRLDSPLHFGNGTRLTVT.

This chain joins TRBV6-6 and TRBJ2-1, with D possibly matching TRBD2 (6 bases). V was pared by 7 bases and J by 4 bases, with 20 bases between. This CDR3 is 16 amino acids long. The germline V gene has CDR1 MNHNY and CDR2 SVGAGI (reference sequence). The CDR3, as DNA: TGTGCCAGCACCCGACTAGGACTCGAGGATTACAATGAGCAGTTCTTC. Protein sequence: CASTRLGLEDYNEQFF.

As to this clone: Its ends do not fully match the called genes, so a read error is possible. The V and J genes are TRBV7-6 and TRBJ2-3; 12 nucleotides agree with TRBD2. CDR3 length: 17 amino acids. Germline V CDR1 and CDR2: SGHVS, FNYEAQ. The CDR3 sequence: CASSLAPGLAGGDTQYF. DNA for the CDR3: TGTGCCAGCAGCCTAGCACCGGGACTAGCGGGTGGAGATACGCAGTATTTT.

The rearrangement uses TRBV6-5 and TRBJ2-1; 7 bases are shared with TRBD1. Germline CDR1 and CDR2: MNHEY and SVGAGI. V gave up 5 bases and J gave up 0 bases; unmatched junction bases: 4. This CDR3 has 15 amino acids. CDR3 loop: CASSTQGSSYNEQFF. As DNA, the CDR3 is TGTGCCAGCAGTACACAGGGGAGCTCCTACAATGAGCAGTTCTTC.

The CDR3 coding sequence is TGTGCCAGCAGCCACCGGGGCTACAATGAGCAGTTCTTC. Its translation: CASSHRGYNEQFF. The chain couples TRBV3-1 (or the pseudogene TRBV3-2) to TRBJ2-1, with D maybe TRBD2 (5 bases). Germline assignment: CDR1 LGHDT and CDR2 YNNKEL (reference sequence). V lost 3 bases, J lost 3 bases, and 6 bases lay in between. The CDR3 has 13 residues.

V is TRBV27 and J is TRBJ2-5; the D gene is possibly TRBD1 (5 bases). CDR1 and CDR2 (germline): MNHEY, SMNVEV (reference sequence). The V end lost 4 bases, the J end lost 2 bases, and 11 bases lay between the germline ends. This CDR3 is 14 amino acids long. DNA of the CDR3: TGTGCCAGCAGTTATCACAGGTTTCAAGAGACCCAGTACTTC. This translates into CASSYHRFQETQYF.

The rearrangement uses TRBV7-8 and TRBJ2-5, with TRBD2 matching over 8 bases. CDR3 length: 17 amino acids. Germline V CDR1 and CDR2: SGHVS, FQNEAQ. V lost 1 base and J lost 7; bases outside the gene matches: 14. CDR3 bases: TGTGCCAGCAGCTTAGGACGCCTAGGGACTAGTGAGGGGACCCAGTACTTC. Its protein is CASSLGRLGTSEGTQYF.

The rearrangement links TRBV15 to TRBJ1-1; 8 bases match TRBD1. Germline V gene sequence: CDR1 LNHNV, CDR2 YYDKDF (reference sequence). Trimming removed 8 bases from V and 5 bases from J; junction bases left unmatched: 13. The CDR3 covers 15 residues. The CDR3 loop reads CATDPLRTGLTEAFF. CDR3 nucleotide sequence: TGTGCCACCGACCCACTGAGGACAGGGCTTACTGAAGCTTTCTTT.

This clone was seen once. In nucleotides, the CDR3 is TGTGCCAGCAGCCCCGGACAGGGGTTGGGTGGGTATGGCTACACCTTC. Translation gives CASSPGQGLGGYGYTF. This chain uses TRBV3-1 (or the pseudogene TRBV3-2) with TRBJ1-2, with 9 bases fitting TRBD1. V trimming: 4 bases; J trimming: 5 bases; junction bases outside the gene matches: 11. The CDR3 is 16 residues long. Germline V CDR1 and CDR2: LGHDT, YNNKEL (reference sequence).